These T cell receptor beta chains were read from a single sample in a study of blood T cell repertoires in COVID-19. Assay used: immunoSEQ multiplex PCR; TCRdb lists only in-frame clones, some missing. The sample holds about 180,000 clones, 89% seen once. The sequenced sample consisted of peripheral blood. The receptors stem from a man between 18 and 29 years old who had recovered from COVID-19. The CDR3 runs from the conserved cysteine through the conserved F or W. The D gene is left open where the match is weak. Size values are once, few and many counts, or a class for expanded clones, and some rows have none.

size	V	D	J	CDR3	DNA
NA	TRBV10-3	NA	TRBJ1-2	CAISDLGGRGGYTF	TGTGCCATCAGTGACCTCGGGGGACGGGGAGGCTACACCTTC
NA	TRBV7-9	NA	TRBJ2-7	CASSLRVARGGNEQYF	TGTGCCAGCAGCTTACGCGTAGCGCGAGGAGGGAACGAGCAGTACTTC
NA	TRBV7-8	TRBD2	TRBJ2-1	CASSFRPLLAGNNEQFF	TGTGCCAGCAGCTTCCGTCCGCTACTAGCGGGAAACAATGAGCAGTTCTTC
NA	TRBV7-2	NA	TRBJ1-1	CASSLGVEAFF	TGTGCCAGCAGCTTAGGCGTCGAAGCTTTCTTT
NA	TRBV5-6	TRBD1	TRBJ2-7	CASSFVRTGGYEQYF	TGTGCCAGCAGCTTCGTTAGGACAGGGGGTTACGAGCAGTACTTC
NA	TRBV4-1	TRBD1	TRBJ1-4	CASSPGGANEKLFF	TGCGCCAGCAGCCCAGGGGGTGCTAATGAAAAACTGTTTTTT
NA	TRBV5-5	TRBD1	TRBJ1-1	CASSSGTGESTEAFF	TGTGCCAGCAGCTCCGGGACAGGGGAGAGCACTGAAGCTTTCTTT
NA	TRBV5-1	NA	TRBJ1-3	CASSSGASGNTIYF	TGCGCCAGCAGTTCAGGTGCCTCTGGAAACACCATATATTTT
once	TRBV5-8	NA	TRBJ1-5	CASSRLGQPQHF	TGTGCCAGCAGCCGACTCGGACAGCCCCAGCATTTT
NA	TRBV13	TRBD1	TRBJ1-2	CASSSRDSFPYGYTF	TGTGCCAGCAGCTCCCGGGACAGCTTTCCCTATGGCTACACCTTC
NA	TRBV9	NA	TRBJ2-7	CASSVMAVSYEQYF	TGTGCCAGCAGCGTAATGGCAGTCTCCTACGAGCAGTACTTC
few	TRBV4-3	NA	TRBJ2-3	CASSQDPPGGTDTQYF	TGCGCCAGCAGCCAAGATCCGCCAGGGGGGACAGATACGCAGTATTTT
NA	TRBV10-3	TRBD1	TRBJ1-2	CAISLRGTGKDGYTF	TGTGCCATCAGTCTTCGTGGGACAGGGAAGGATGGCTACACCTTC
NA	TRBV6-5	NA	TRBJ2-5	CASSYGAEWSQYF	TGTGCCAGCAGTTACGGGGCGGAGTGGTCCCAGTACTTC
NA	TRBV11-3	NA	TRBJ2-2	CASSLGLGGTGELFF	TGTGCCAGCAGCTTAGGTCTAGGAGGGACCGGGGAGCTGTTTTTT
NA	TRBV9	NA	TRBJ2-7	CASSPTGYEQYF	TGTGCCAGCAGTCCAACAGGCTACGAGCAGTACTTC
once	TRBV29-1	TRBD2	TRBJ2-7	CSVRTSGRYEQYF	TGCAGCGTCAGGACTAGCGGGAGGTACGAGCAGTACTTC
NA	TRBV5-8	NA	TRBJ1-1	CASSLWRGTEAFF	TGTGCCAGCAGCTTGTGGCGGGGCACTGAAGCTTTCTTT
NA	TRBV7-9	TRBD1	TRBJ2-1	CASSPRGQGLNEQFF	TGTGCCAGCAGCCCACGGGGACAGGGGTTGAATGAGCAGTTCTTC
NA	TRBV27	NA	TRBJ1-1	CASSFQGNTEAFF	TGTGCCAGCAGTTTCCAGGGGAACACTGAAGCTTTCTTT
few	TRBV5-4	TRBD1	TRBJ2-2	CASSRRQGVNTGELFF	TGTGCCAGCAGCCGAAGACAGGGGGTCAACACCGGGGAGCTGTTTTTT
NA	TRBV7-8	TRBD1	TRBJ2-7	CASSLPTGGKFRSYEQYF	TGTGCCAGCAGCTTACCAACAGGGGGCAAGTTTAGATCCTACGAGCAGTACTTC
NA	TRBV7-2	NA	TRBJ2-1	CASSLNGAGSEQFF	TGTGCCAGCAGCTTAAACGGGGCCGGGAGTGAGCAGTTCTTC
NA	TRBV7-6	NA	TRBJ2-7	CASSLAPSRAGEQYF	TGTGCCAGCAGCTTAGCGCCTTCCAGGGCAGGCGAGCAGTACTTC
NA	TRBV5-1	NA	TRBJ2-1	CASSLPWANNEQFF	TGCGCCAGCAGCCTCCCCTGGGCCAACAATGAGCAGTTCTTC
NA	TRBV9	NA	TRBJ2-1	CASSVVGGREQFF	TGTGCCAGCAGCGTAGTGGGGGGAAGGGAGCAGTTCTTC
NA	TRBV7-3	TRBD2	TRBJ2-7	CASSLTGSGRNEQYF	TGTGCCAGCAGCTTAACGGGTAGCGGGAGGAACGAGCAGTACTTC
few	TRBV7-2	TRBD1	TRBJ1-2	CASSMGQGGNYGYTF	TGTGCCAGCAGCATGGGACAGGGAGGTAACTATGGCTACACCTTC
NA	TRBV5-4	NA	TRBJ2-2	CASSLMIVGGGGELFF	TGTGCCAGCAGCTTGATGATTGTGGGAGGAGGCGGGGAGCTGTTTTTT
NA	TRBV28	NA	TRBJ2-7	CASSFLSAPDMTDPRGSSYEQYF	TGTGCCAGCAGTTTTCTTTCGGCCCCGGACATGACTGATCCGCGGGGCAGCTCCTACGAGCAGTACTTC
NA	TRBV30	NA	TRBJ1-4	CACHRAANEKLFF	TGTGCCTGTCACAGGGCCGCTAATGAAAAACTGTTTTTT
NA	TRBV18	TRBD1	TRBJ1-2	CASSERGGSNYGYTF	TGTGCCAGCTCAGAGCGAGGGGGCTCAAACTATGGCTACACCTTC
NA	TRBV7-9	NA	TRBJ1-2	CASSLTKSDYGYTF	TGTGCCAGCAGCTTAACCAAGTCGGACTATGGCTACACCTTC
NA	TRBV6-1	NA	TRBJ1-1	CASSEAHREAFF	TGTGCCAGCAGTGAAGCGCACAGGGAAGCTTTCTTT
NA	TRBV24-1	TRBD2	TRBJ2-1	CATSVGAGGKNEQFF	TGTGCCACCAGTGTCGGGGCGGGAGGGAAAAATGAGCAGTTCTTC
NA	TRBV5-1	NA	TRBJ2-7	CASSLEQGYYEQYF	TGCGCCAGCAGCTTGGAACAGGGTTACTACGAGCAGTACTTC
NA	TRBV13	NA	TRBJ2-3	CASSLVAGGSDTQYF	TGTGCCAGCAGCTTAGTGGCGGGCGGGTCAGATACGCAGTATTTT
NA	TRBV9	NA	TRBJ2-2	CASSVVAQGTNTGELFF	TGTGCCAGCAGCGTAGTAGCTCAGGGAACGAACACCGGGGAGCTGTTTTTT
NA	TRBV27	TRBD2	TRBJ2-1	CASSPQPRDYPLAYNEQFF	TGTGCCAGCAGTCCTCAACCCCGGGACTATCCCCTCGCATACAATGAGCAGTTCTTC
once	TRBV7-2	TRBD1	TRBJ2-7	CASSSGTGNYEQYF	TGTGCCAGCAGCTCAGGGACAGGGAACTACGAGCAGTACTTC
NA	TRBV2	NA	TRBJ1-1	CASSTGLNTEAFF	TGTGCCAGCAGTACAGGGCTGAACACTGAAGCTTTCTTT
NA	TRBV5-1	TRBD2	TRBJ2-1	CASSLNQAGPYNEQFF	TGCGCCAGCAGCCTCAATCAAGCGGGACCCTACAATGAGCAGTTCTTC
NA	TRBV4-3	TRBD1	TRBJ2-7	CASSQDATGATYEQYF	TGCGCCAGCAGCCAAGACGCGACAGGGGCGACCTACGAGCAGTACTTC
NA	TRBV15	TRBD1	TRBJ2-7	CATSRDRGRYEQYF	TGTGCCACCAGCAGGGACAGGGGGCGTTACGAGCAGTACTTC